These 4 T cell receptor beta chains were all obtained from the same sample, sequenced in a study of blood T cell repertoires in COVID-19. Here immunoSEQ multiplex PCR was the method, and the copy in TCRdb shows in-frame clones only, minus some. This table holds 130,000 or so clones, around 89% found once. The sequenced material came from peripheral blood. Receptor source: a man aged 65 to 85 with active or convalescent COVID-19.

The DNA of the CDR3 is TGTGCCAGCAGTCCGCGTGGGGGAGGGGCGAACACCGGGGAGCTGTTTTTT. Residues: CASSPRGGGANTGELFF. This rearrangement joins TRBV27 to TRBJ2-2; 7 nucleotides line up with TRBD2. Germline V lookup: CDR1 MNHEY, CDR2 SMNVEV (reference sequence). V shed 5 bases and J 0 bases; nucleotides not matched to a gene: 9. CDR3 length equals 17 residues.

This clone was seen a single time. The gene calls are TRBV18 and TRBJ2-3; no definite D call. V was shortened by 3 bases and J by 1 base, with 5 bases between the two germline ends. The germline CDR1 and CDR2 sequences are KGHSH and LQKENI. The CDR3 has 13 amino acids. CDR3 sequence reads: CASSPSGTDTQYF. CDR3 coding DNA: TGTGCCAGCTCACCTTCGGGCACAGATACGCAGTATTTT.

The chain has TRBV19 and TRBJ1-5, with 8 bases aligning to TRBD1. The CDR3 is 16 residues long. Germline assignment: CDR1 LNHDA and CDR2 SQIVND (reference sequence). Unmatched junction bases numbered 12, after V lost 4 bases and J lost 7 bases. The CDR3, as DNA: TGTGCCAGTAGTACGAAAATCAAAGGACAGGGCCAGCCCCAGCATTTT. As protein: CASSTKIKGQGQPQHF.

This CDR3 is CASSHQGLAVAYEQYF. In nucleotides, the CDR3 is TGCGCCAGCAGCCACCAAGGACTAGCGGTAGCCTACGAGCAGTACTTC. The V call is TRBV4-1, the J call TRBJ2-7, with 10 bases lining up with TRBD2. Germline CDR1 reads MGHRA; CDR2 reads YSYEKL. The CDR3 extends over 16 amino acids. V lost 3 bases to trimming and J lost 2 bases; unmatched junction nucleotides: 7.